The 30 T cell receptor beta chains below were found in one sample sequenced in a study of PD-L1 blockade in urothelial cancer. The protocol was immunoSEQ multiplex PCR, while the TCRdb copy is restricted to in-frame clones and leaves out a portion. Of around 30,000 clones in the sample, around 75% are singletons; the top ten hold around 2%. The sample consisted of PBMCs, taken around atezolizumab (anti-PD-L1) treatment. The receptor source for this set is a man aged 50 or older with urothelial cancer.

The chain employs TRBV7-9 and TRBJ1-4; the D is unclear. The V end was cut by 2 bases, the J end by 7 bases, with 8 bases between. CDR3 length equals 13 residues. CDR1 is SEHNR, CDR2 FQNEAQ, per germline (reference sequence). The CDR3 sequence: CASSLSGLEKLFF. CDR3 coding DNA: TGTGCCAGCAGCTTATCCGGACTTGAAAAACTGTTTTTT.

This rearrangement joins TRBV5-1 to TRBJ2-3; 11 bases line up with TRBD1. Unmatched junction bases numbered 11, after V lost 5 bases and J lost 0 bases. The CDR3 runs to 18 residues. Germline CDR1 and CDR2: SGHRS and YFSETQ. CDR3 residues: CASSGPGQGDISTDTQYF. In DNA, the CDR3 is TGCGCCAGCAGTGGACCGGGACAGGGGGATATTAGCACAGATACGCAGTATTTT. The complete variable domain, with remaining parts taken from reference TRBV5-1 and TRBJ2-3, reads KAGVTQTPRYLIKTRGQQVTLSCSPISGHRSVSWYQQTPGQGLQFLFEYFSETQRNKGNFPGRFSGRQFSNSRSEMNVSTLELGDSALYLCASSGPGQGDISTDTQYFGPGTRLTVL.

V usage is TRBV7-3 and J usage is TRBJ2-2, with 7 bases identical to TRBD2. Per germline, CDR1 SGHTA and CDR2 FQGTGA. This CDR3 is 18 amino acids long. J gave up 6 bases and V 5 bases, and 18 bases lay outside the gene matches. CDR3 DNA sequence: TGTGCCAGCAGCCGAGCGGGAAGGATGGATCTAGGCTCCGGGGAGCTGTTTTTT. It specifies CASSRAGRMDLGSGELFF.

The V call is TRBV7-3, the J call TRBJ2-1, with 10 bases fitting TRBD2. Germline trimming cut 4 bases from V and 7 bases from J; bases unmatched to any gene: 1. Germline V gives CDR1 SGHTA, CDR2 FQGTGA. The CDR3 contains 13 residues. The CDR3 region is CASSSSGSNEQFF. The CDR3 DNA reads TGTGCCAGCAGCTCTAGCGGGAGTAATGAGCAGTTCTTC.

The genes are TRBV7-2 and TRBJ1-2, with 9 positions matching TRBD1. Germline V gives CDR1 SGHTA, CDR2 FQGNSA. CDR3 size: 13 residues. Trimming removed 5 bases from V and 5 bases from J; junction bases left unmatched: 3. The CDR3 nucleotides read TGTGCCAGCAGCGAACAGGGGGCGTATGGCTACACCTTC. It yields the protein CASSEQGAYGYTF.

This sequence joins TRBV9 and TRBJ2-3; possibly TRBD2 for D (6 bases). The CDR3 extends over 14 amino acids. Trimming removed 0 bases at V and 3 bases at J, with 8 bases between. Germline CDR1 reads SGDLS; CDR2 reads YYNGEE. The CDR3, as DNA: TGTGCCAGCAGCGTAGCGGGGGTAACAGATACGCAGTATTTT. As protein: CASSVAGVTDTQYF.

The J gene is TRBJ2-1, the V gene TRBV10-1; no clear D gene. CDR1 is WNHNN, CDR2 SYGVQD, per germline (reference sequence). Between the trimmed V and J ends, which lost 4 bases and 2 bases, there was a span of 12 bases. CDR3 size: 15 residues. The CDR3: CASSARQSTYNEQFF. The CDR3 DNA is TGCGCCAGCAGTGCACGACAATCGACCTACAATGAGCAGTTCTTC.

CDR3 coding DNA: TGCGCCAGCAGTGCGATGATAGCCGGGGAGCTGTTTTTT. It translates to CASSAMIAGELFF. The chain combines TRBV5-1 with TRBJ2-2; D is uncertain. CDR1 SGHRS and CDR2 YFSETQ come from the germline V gene. This CDR3 has 13 amino acids. The V end was cut by 5 bases, the J end by 6 bases, with 11 bases between.

This chain links TRBV7-8 with TRBJ2-5, with 10 bases that match TRBD2. The CDR3 runs 18 residues. Germline assignment: CDR1 SGHVS and CDR2 FQNEAQ. The junction had 9 bases not matched to a gene; V was cut back by 0 bases and J by 2 bases. CDR3 DNA: TGTGCCAGCAGCTTAGCGGCTAGCGGGAGAGTGGATCAAGAGACCCAGTACTTC. Protein product: CASSLAASGRVDQETQYF.

This clone was detected once. This chain joins TRBV7-9 and TRBJ1-5; D is possibly TRBD1 (6 bases). The CDR3 extends over 19 amino acids. Trimming left V 5 bases short and J 4 bases short, with 27 bases between. Germline loops: CDR1 SEHNR, CDR2 FQNEAQ (reference sequence). The CDR3 nucleotides are TGTGCCAGCAGCCGTCTCCTACCAGGGGCCCAGGGTTATAATCAGCCCCAGCATTTT. It translates to CASSRLLPGAQGYNQPQHF.

V is TRBV5-6 and J is TRBJ2-7, with 7 bases matching TRBD2. Germline assignment: CDR1 SGHDT and CDR2 YYEEEE. The CDR3 loop spans 13 amino acids. V was pared by 7 bases and J by 1 base, with 5 bases of the junction left unmatched. The CDR3, as DNA: TGTGCCAGCGGATGGGGGGGGTCCTACGAGCAGTACGTC. As protein: CASGWGGSYEQYV.

The CDR3 DNA sequence: TGTGCCAGCAGTTTGGTAAACAGCCTTTTTGACAATGAGCAGTTCTTC. Residues: CASSLVNSLFDNEQFF. The rearrangement joins TRBV2 to TRBJ2-1; unclear D gene. V lost 5 bases and J 5 bases, leaving 19 bases between the germline ends. Germline V gene lookup returns CDR1 SNHLY and CDR2 FYNNEI. The CDR3 totals 16 residues.

The chain joins TRBV11-2 to TRBJ2-7; D might be TRBD1 (5 bases). V dropped 6 bases and J dropped 1 base, with 10 bases sitting between them. The CDR3 has 13 residues. Germline V gene lookup returns CDR1 SGHAT and CDR2 FQNNGV. As DNA, the CDR3 is TGTGCCAGCAGTTCAAGGGGATCCTACGAGCAGTACGTC. Protein: CASSSRGSYEQYV.

The CDR3 nucleotides are TGTGCCAGTAGGCCCGGGACTAGCGCCTACAATGAGCAGTTCTTC. Protein product: CASRPGTSAYNEQFF. The V gene is TRBV19, the J gene TRBJ2-1; TRBD2 matches at 10 bases. The germline V gene has CDR1 LNHDA and CDR2 SQIVND (reference sequence). J gave up 2 bases and V 6 bases, and 4 bases lay outside the gene matches. This CDR3 region has 15 residues. The full variable domain, rest sourced from reference TRBV19 and TRBJ2-1, is DGGITQSPKYLFRKEGQNVTLSCEQNLNHDAMYWYRQDPGQGLRLIYYSQIVNDFQKGDIAEGYSVSREKKESFPLTVTSAQKNPTAFYLCASRPGTSAYNEQFFGPGTRLTVL.

The genes are TRBV4-1 and TRBJ1-5; D gene uncertain. The CDR3 is 16 amino acids. The V and J ends lost 4 bases and 1 base respectively, with 14 bases between them. The germline V gene encodes CDR1 MGHRA and CDR2 YSYEKL. In DNA form, the CDR3 reads TGCGCCAGCAGCCTGACACAAGGAGGGAGCAATCAGCCCCAGCATTTT. Amino acids: CASSLTQGGSNQPQHF.

By proportion, this clone is medium-sized. The gene calls are TRBV28 and TRBJ2-7, with a weak D call TRBD1 (5 bases). CDR3 length: 14 residues. Trimming removed 6 bases from V and 2 bases from J, with 14 bases in between. Germline V gene lookup returns CDR1 MDHEN and CDR2 SYDVKM. In DNA, the CDR3 is TGTGCCAGCAGCCCCCATGGGGCAGCCTACGAGCAGTACGTC. The encoded protein is CASSPHGAAYEQYV.

This chain connects TRBV2 to TRBJ1-1; possibly TRBD1 for D (5 bases). The CDR3 spans 14 residues. Trimming cost V 7 bases and J 1 base, with 13 bases left between them. Germline-derived CDR1 and CDR2 are SNHLY and FYNNEI. The CDR3 DNA sequence: TGTGCCAGCACCCCATGGCAGGGGAACACTGAAGCTTTCTTT. Its translation is CASTPWQGNTEAFF.

This clone occurred a few times. V is TRBV5-5 and J is TRBJ1-5; the D gene is possibly TRBD1 (5 bases). CDR3 length: 15 amino acids. Trimming cost V 4 bases and J 6 bases, with 17 bases left between them. CDR1 SGHKS and CDR2 YYEKEE come from the germline V gene (reference sequence). The chain's CDR3 is CASSPLWGDGQPQHF. CDR3 sequence (DNA): TGTGCCAGCAGCCCCCTTTGGGGGGATGGTCAGCCCCAGCATTTT.

The chain is built from TRBV7-8 and TRBJ1-2, with TRBD1 identical over 7 bases. The CDR3 runs to 20 residues. The germline gives CDR1 SGHVS, CDR2 FQNEAQ. V lost 4 bases, J lost 0 bases, and 20 bases stayed unmatched. The CDR3 DNA is TGTGCCAGCAGCTCCCTCGGGGGATTAGGACAGGCGGGTCCTAACTATGGCTACACCTTC. Its protein is CASSSLGGLGQAGPNYGYTF.

J is TRBJ1-2 and V is TRBV4-2; D might be TRBD1 (6 bases). V was clipped by 0 bases and J by 7 bases, with 12 bases between them. This CDR3 is 14 amino acids long. Germline V gives CDR1 LGHNA, CDR2 YNFKEQ. In nucleotides, the CDR3 is TGTGCCAGCAGCCAAGATACAGGGTGGACTGGCTACACCTTC. Amino acid sequence: CASSQDTGWTGYTF.

In this sample, this clone is medium-sized (0.01 to 0.1%). The chain combines TRBV6-5 with TRBJ1-5; D call uncertain. Germline V lookup: CDR1 MNHEY, CDR2 SVGAGI. V lost 0 bases and J lost 7, with 10 bases in between. This CDR3 contains 14 residues. CDR3 DNA sequence: TGTGCCAGCAGTTACTCCGGGAATTCGCAGCCCCAGCATTTT. Protein sequence: CASSYSGNSQPQHF.

The rearrangement uses TRBV6-6 and TRBJ1-2; 7 positions agree with TRBD1. J gave up 4 bases and V 6 bases, and 5 bases lay outside the gene matches. Germline V gives CDR1 MNHNY, CDR2 SVGAGI (reference sequence). This CDR3 comprises 13 residues. This CDR3 reads CASSPAGGYGYTF. The CDR3 bases are TGTGCCAGCAGCCCCGCAGGGGGCTATGGCTACACCTTC.

The chain joins TRBV6-1 to TRBJ2-7; 9 nucleotides agree with TRBD1. The CDR3 loop spans 16 amino acids. Germline V CDR1 and CDR2: MNHNS, SASEGT. Trimming at V came to 3 bases and at J to 1 base, leaving 7 bases not matched to a gene. The CDR3 is CASSDRDGTGSYEQYF. CDR3 coding DNA: TGTGCCAGCAGTGATCGAGATGGGACAGGGTCCTACGAGCAGTACTTC.

The genes are TRBV5-4 and TRBJ2-2; maybe TRBD1 (6 bases). CDR3 length equals 16 residues. Per germline, CDR1 SGHNT and CDR2 YYREEE (reference sequence). Trimming stripped 0 bases from V and 1 base from J, with 10 bases between. The CDR3 here is CASSLGGQLNTGELFF. The DNA for the CDR3 is TGTGCCAGCAGCTTGGGAGGACAGCTGAACACCGGGGAGCTGTTTTTT.

A single count supports this clone. V is TRBV13 and J is TRBJ1-6, with a weak D call TRBD1 (5 bases). The CDR3 extends over 17 amino acids. Trimming shortened V by 5 bases and J by 0 bases, and 14 bases separated the two germline ends. In germline, CDR1 is PRHDT, CDR2 FYEKMQ (reference sequence). The CDR3 spells CASSSKGLSSYNSPLHF. The DNA for the CDR3 is TGTGCCAGCAGCAGCAAGGGGCTGAGCTCCTATAATTCACCCCTCCACTTT.

This rearrangement joins TRBV5-5 to TRBJ2-7, with D possibly TRBD2 on 6 matching bases. Germline lookup yields CDR1 SGHKS and CDR2 YYEKEE (reference sequence). V shed 0 bases and J shed 0 bases, with 10 bases lying between them. This CDR3 region has 15 residues. The CDR3, as DNA: TGTGCCAGCAGCTTGGTAGGAGGGTTCTCCTACGAGCAGTACTTC. Encoded protein: CASSLVGGFSYEQYF.

This clone showed up just a few times. The chain employs TRBV5-6 and TRBJ2-1, with 7 bases identical to TRBD1. The CDR3 is made up of 14 amino acids. Germline V gives CDR1 SGHDT, CDR2 YYEEEE. Trimming took 6 bases from V and 4 from J; bases not matched to a gene: 7. CDR3 sequence: CASTGQVGYNEQFF. CDR3 in DNA: TGTGCCAGCACAGGACAGGTCGGGTACAATGAGCAGTTCTTC.

The gene calls are TRBV6-5 and TRBJ2-5; a possible D gene is TRBD2 (5 bases). The CDR3 is 16 residues long. V gave up 0 bases and J gave up 5 bases, with 16 bases separating them. Germline lookup yields CDR1 MNHEY and CDR2 SVGAGI. This chain's CDR3 is CASSYSQRPPRETQYF. The CDR3 DNA is TGTGCCAGCAGTTACTCCCAGCGGCCCCCGAGGGAGACCCAGTACTTC.

V gene TRBV5-1 combines with J gene TRBJ2-7, with 11 bases identical to TRBD1. The CDR3 consists of 14 residues. Trimming took 6 bases from V and 6 from J; bases not matched to a gene: 8. Germline CDR1 and CDR2: SGHRS and YFSETQ. The CDR3 nucleotides read TGCGCCAGCACCCCCGGGACAGGGGGTTTCGAGCAGTACTTC. Amino acid sequence: CASTPGTGGFEQYF.

The genes are TRBV10-1 and TRBJ1-5; D is undetermined. From germline, CDR1 is WNHNN and CDR2 SYGVQD (reference sequence). CDR3 length: 13 amino acids. V was clipped by 4 bases and J by 6 bases, with 10 bases between them. The CDR3 region has the DNA TGCGCCAGCAGTGCGGGATCGGGTCAGCCCCAGCATTTT. Protein sequence: CASSAGSGQPQHF.